Detailed here is one T cell receptor (beta chain). This clonotype occurred many times. The clone's antigen remains unknown. The record has no base qualities; no much larger clone is one base away. This sample was included in a study of T cells in Graves' hyperthyroidism and ophthalmopathy (dated by TCRdb to between 2017 and 2020). Study-level background: Peripheral blood samples were taken at the time of initial diagnosis, prior to any treatment. The 100 or so discovery patients were divided at random into training and test sets in a 7:3 ratio. The study also compared thyroid tissue and blood T-cell repertoires from several Graves' hyperthyroidism patients. Prospective prediction of ophthalmopathy was tested in an independent validation cohort consisting of 18 to 20 hyperthyroidism patients and 17 patients who later progressed to ophthalmopathy. After sampling, hyperthyroidism patients received methimazole starting at 30 mg daily, and ophthalmopathy patients received high-dose intravenous methylprednisolone. The paper describes TCR Vbeta CDR3 sequencing of about 140 peripheral blood samples, made up of roughly 45 ophthalmopathy patients, 70 to 75 hyperthyroidism patients and roughly 17 progressor patients. TCR V-J signatures able to tell the groups apart were searched for in a discovery cohort of more than 90 patients, of whom over 40 had Graves' ophthalmopathy and about 55 had stable Graves' hyperthyroidism. Results the study describes overall, beyond this receptor: Ophthalmopathy was separated from stable hyperthyroidism by a 13 V-J signature model, with about 86% sensitivity and approximately 84% specificity obtained in cross-validation and 80%/75% obtained in testing. Sample size was not statistically predetermined, and investigators were not blinded to group allocation. Most expanded thyroid clonotypes (frequency above 0.001) were also found in blood, which suggests that blood repertoires may mirror thyroid immune responses. In validation, the model predicted progression to ophthalmopathy with 60% to 71% sensitivity and about 72% specificity, a median of 6.5 months before onset.

Graves' hyperthyroidism was defined as stable when no progression to ophthalmopathy occurred over 18 months of follow-up. Hyperthyroidism patients were newly diagnosed, with disease duration under 2 months, and aged 18 to 65 years. The study excluded patients with uncontrolled infections, other autoimmune diseases, pregnancy or lactation. Diagnoses were based on clinical symptoms, serum thyroxine and TRAb, thyroid ultrasound and orbital computed tomography. Ficoll-Paque density gradient centrifugation was used to isolate PBMCs from around 10 ml of fresh peripheral blood. Total RNA was extracted with Trizol reagent, and quality was checked on an Agilent 2100 Bioanalyzer. The TCR beta CDR3 regions were amplified from RNA transcripts. For the first round of RT-PCR on the TCR CDR3, the HTBI primer set was used together with the Qiagen OneStep RT-PCR kit. A second multiplex PCR round built the libraries, followed by size selection and purification. The libraries were sequenced on an Illumina HiSeq2000 using paired-end 100 bp reads. For the original study's pipeline: Raw data were processed with SOAPnuke, discarding reads with adapters, uncalled bases, mean Phred below 15, or no exact constant-primer or identifier match. COPE v1.2.5 was used to merge high-quality paired reads, and clonotypes were defined as unique nucleotide sequences. MiTCR v1.1 was used to align clonotypes to the IMGT TRBV, TRBD and TRBJ reference segments. Only V-J combinations with frequency above 0.0001, covering 99.2% of repertoires, were analysed. A TCS score was defined as the ratio of F50 (clonal expansion) to E x V (chaos), with BLOSUM62-based TCRdist applied between CDR3 peptides within each V-J. Welch's t-statistics and random forest reduced several hundred V-J features to under 15, which were used in a naive Bayes classifier (R e1071). Using fastp at Q25 and MiXCR, TCRdb reprocessed the public reads and kept productive beta chains. Here each entry gathers all rows of one CDR3 protein and keeps the most common genes and DNA. In this record, the V and J calls reflect TCRdb's handling and not the investigators' own analysis. The table for this sample lists approximately 420,000 distinct CDR3 sequences; about 13% of them were counted only once. Jointly, the top ten make up less than 6.5% of the sample.

V is clipped by 4 bases and J by 1 base, and the sequence between their germline boundaries is 17 bases long. The CDR3 holds 17 amino acids from the cysteine to the phenylalanine. Only the CDR3 region is kept as DNA, spanning 51 bases read in frame from base 1. From the germline V gene, CDR1 is SGHAT and CDR2 is FQNNGV. The sequencing input was blood. This TCR was sampled from a woman aged 18-30 years with Graves' hyperthyroidism. The chain employs TRBV11-2 and TRBJ1-3; no D gene is confidently identified. The CDR3 in this case is CASSSPTGPRSGNTIYF. In nucleotide form, the sequence is TGTGCCAGCAGCTCTCCTACTGGACCAAGATCTGGAAACACCATATATTTT.